This is a list of T cell receptor beta chains from one sample in a study of blood T cell repertoires in COVID-19. Here immunoSEQ multiplex PCR was the method, and the copy in TCRdb shows in-frame clones only, minus some. The data contain fewer than 120,000 clones, around 68% of them singletons. Sequencing used peripheral blood. The source is a woman in her sixties with acute or convalescent COVID-19. Both conserved end residues are part of each CDR3. The D gene is left open where the match is weak. Not all rows give a size; the values are once, few, many and, for expanded clones, a class.

>few|14|TRBJ1-2|TRBV5-1|NA
CASSGGGSLRGYTF
TGCGCCAGCAGCGGCGGAGGCTCGCTCAGGGGCTACACCTTC
>NA|13|TRBJ2-7|TRBV7-2|NA
CASSQRSGYEQYF
TGTGCCAGCAGCCAAAGATCGGGTTACGAGCAGTACTTC
>NA|13|TRBJ1-2|TRBV10-2|TRBD1
CASSVDREYGYTF
TGCGCCAGCAGTGTAGACAGGGAGTATGGCTACACCTTC
>NA|14|TRBJ1-5|TRBV27|NA
CASSLTGNNQPQHF
TGTGCCAGCAGTTTGACAGGTAACAATCAGCCCCAGCATTTT
>NA|16|TRBJ1-1|TRBV19|TRBD1
CASSSYSGTGPTEAFF
TGTGCCAGTAGTTCCTACTCCGGGACAGGGCCCACTGAAGCTTTCTTT
>NA|13|TRBJ2-1|TRBV6-6|TRBD2
CASTGGSFREQFF
TGTGCCAGTACGGGGGGGTCCTTTAGGGAGCAGTTCTTC
>NA|22|TRBJ2-3|TRBV5-1|TRBD1
CASSQDPRQGFISGMRSDTQYF
TGCGCCAGCAGCCAGGACCCCCGACAGGGGTTTATATCAGGGATGAGGTCAGATACGCAGTATTTT
>NA|17|TRBJ2-3|TRBV3-1/TRBV3-2|NA
CASSQDGAGARGDTQYF
TGTGCCAGCAGCCAAGATGGGGCGGGGGCCAGGGGAGATACGCAGTATTTT
>NA|17|TRBJ1-1|TRBV28|NA
CASSSTSGVPYRTEAFF
TGTGCCAGCAGTTCTACGTCAGGCGTACCCTATCGTACTGAAGCTTTCTTT
>NA|14|TRBJ2-7|TRBV5-4|TRBD1
CASSSRTGGEEQYF
TGTGCCAGCAGCTCCAGGACAGGAGGCGAGGAGCAGTACTTC
>NA|12|TRBJ1-2|TRBV29-1|TRBD1
CSVGGTGDGYTF
TGCAGCGTTGGGGGGACAGGGGATGGCTACACCTTC
>NA|15|TRBJ1-1|TRBV24-1|TRBD1
CATSVDRAMNTEAFF
TGTGCCACCAGTGTCGACAGGGCTATGAACACTGAAGCTTTCTTT
>NA|13|TRBJ2-5|TRBV19|TRBD1
CATEPRGKETQYF
TGTGCCACCGAGCCCAGGGGGAAGGAGACCCAGTACTTC
>few|16|TRBJ1-4|TRBV4-1|NA
CASSQVRGQSNEKLFF
TGCGCCAGCAGCCAAGTCCGCGGCCAGTCGAATGAAAAACTGTTTTTT
>NA|14|TRBJ1-1|TRBV29-1|NA
CSVGGRGTNTEAFF
TGCAGCGTCGGGGGGCGGGGAACGAACACTGAAGCTTTCTTT
>NA|14|TRBJ1-5|TRBV19|NA
CASSTTGTGKPQHF
TGTGCCAGTAGTACCACAGGCACTGGAAAGCCCCAGCATTTT
>few|11|TRBJ2-7|TRBV20-1|NA
CSANNAYEQYF
TGCAGTGCTAACAACGCCTACGAGCAGTACTTC
>NA|15|TRBJ1-1|TRBV6-2/TRBV6-3|TRBD1
CASSSHRDRNTEAFF
TGTGCCAGCAGTTCCCACCGGGACAGGAACACTGAAGCTTTCTTT
>NA|12|TRBJ1-2|TRBV28|NA
CASSLRARGYTF
TGTGCCAGCAGTTTGAGGGCACGGGGCTACACCTTC
>NA|15|TRBJ2-3|TRBV7-2|TRBD2
CASSPHTGGRDTQYF
TGTGCCAGCAGCCCGCATACGGGGGGGCGAGATACGCAGTATTTT
>NA|15|TRBJ2-7|TRBV7-2|TRBD1
CASSTPGQGPYEQYF
TGTGCCAGCAGCACTCCGGGACAGGGTCCCTACGAGCAGTACTTC
>NA|14|TRBJ1-1|TRBV18|TRBD1
CASSSGQANTEAFF
TGTGCCAGCTCCTCGGGACAGGCCAACACTGAAGCTTTCTTT
>few|13|TRBJ2-1|TRBV7-3|TRBD1
CASSLTGLDEQFF
TGTGCCAGCAGCTTGACAGGGCTCGATGAGCAGTTCTTC